The table lists the clone carrying this T cell receptor (beta chain) with a few counts. The antigen remains unidentified. Germline lookup yields CDR1 SQVTM and CDR2 ANQGSEA. The CDR3 has 13 residues. With V trimmed by 6 bases and J by 0 bases, 4 bases remained unmatched. An equimolar mix of two oligonucleotides served as the beta constant-region primer for TRBC1 and TRBC2. Nested alpha and beta constant-region primers with the SP2 primer drove four PCR rounds on ligated cDNA. A 12-nucleotide UMI and the SP2 primer were added to the cDNA 3' end by oligonucleotide ligation. TCRdb processed the UMI-ligation and nested PCR reads anew with MiXCR; each CDR3 protein has one entry. The table lists roughly 140,000 distinct CDR3 sequences, about 20% of them singletons. The data derive from a study of naive and memory T cell subsets. Whole-study findings and limits: The power law exponent of TCR abundance differed between naive and memory cells. Possibly reflecting memory cells re-expressing CD45RA, a few larger clonotypes occurred in naive repertoires, especially CD8. No ground truth validated the naive and memory repertoire findings.

Cells stained for CD3, CD4, CD8, CD45RA, CD27 and viability were sorted into four CD45RA/CD27 subsets. The chain recombines TRBV29-1 with TRBJ2-7; 8 bases fit TRBD2. The receptor comes from a human donor in good health. The sample taken for sequencing was naive CD8+ T cells from blood. CDR3 in amino acids: CSVLLAVSYEQYF. DNA of the CDR3: TGCAGCGTCCTACTAGCGGTCTCCTACGAGCAGTACTTC.